The clone carrying this T cell receptor beta chain was picked up many times. Primers: 60 Vbeta forward and 13 Jbeta reverse. Sequencing was performed with immunoSEQ multiplex PCR; in TCRdb, only in-frame clones are kept and a portion is missing. Here the sample spans 150,000 to 200,000 clones, approximately 72% being singletons. This sample was included in a study of cytomegalovirus exposure and HLA in healthy donors. The CDR3 extends over 15 amino acids. V lost 5 bases, J lost 7 bases, and 15 bases lay in between. CDR1 MNHEY and CDR2 SVGAGI come from the germline V gene. The sequence was obtained from a human donor in good health. The J gene is TRBJ1-6, the V gene TRBV6-5, with no clear D. The sample was PBMCs. As DNA, the CDR3 is TGTGCCAGCAGTCCCACCCTTTCGGGAAATTCACCCCTCCACTTT. Residues: CASSPTLSGNSPLHF.